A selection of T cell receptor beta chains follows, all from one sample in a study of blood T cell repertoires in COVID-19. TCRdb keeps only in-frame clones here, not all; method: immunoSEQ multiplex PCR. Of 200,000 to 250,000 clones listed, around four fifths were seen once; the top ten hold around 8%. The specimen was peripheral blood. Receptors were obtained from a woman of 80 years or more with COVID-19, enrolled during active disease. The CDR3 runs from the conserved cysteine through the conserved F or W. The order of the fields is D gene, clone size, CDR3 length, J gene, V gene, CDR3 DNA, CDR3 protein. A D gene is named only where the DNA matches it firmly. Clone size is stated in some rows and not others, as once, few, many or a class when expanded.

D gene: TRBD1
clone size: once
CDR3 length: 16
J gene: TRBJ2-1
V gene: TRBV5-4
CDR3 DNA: TGTGCCAGCAGCTTGGGTGACAGGGCAAGAAGCAATGAGCAGTTCTTC
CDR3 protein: CASSLGDRARSNEQFF

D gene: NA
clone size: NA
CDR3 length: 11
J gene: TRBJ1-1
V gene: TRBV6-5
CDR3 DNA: TGTGCCAGCAAATGGAGCACTGAAGCTTTCTTT
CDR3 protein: CASKWSTEAFF

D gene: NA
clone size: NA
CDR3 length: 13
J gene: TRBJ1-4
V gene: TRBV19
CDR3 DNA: TGTGCCAGTGGAAGAAACCGGAGGGAAAAACTGTTTTTT
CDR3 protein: CASGRNRREKLFF

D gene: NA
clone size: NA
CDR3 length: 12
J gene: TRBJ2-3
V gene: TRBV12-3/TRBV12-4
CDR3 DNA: TGTGCCAGCAGTCTCCGAACAAATACGCAGTATTTT
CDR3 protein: CASSLRTNTQYF

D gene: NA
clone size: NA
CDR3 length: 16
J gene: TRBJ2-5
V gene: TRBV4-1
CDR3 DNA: TGCGCCAGCAGCCAAATCATCACAGGGTGGGGAGAGACCCAGTACTTC
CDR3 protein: CASSQIITGWGETQYF

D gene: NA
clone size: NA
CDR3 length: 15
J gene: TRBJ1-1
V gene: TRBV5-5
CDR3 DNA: TGTGCCAGCAGCACAATTCCGACAGTGAACACTGAAGCTTTCTTT
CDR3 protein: CASSTIPTVNTEAFF

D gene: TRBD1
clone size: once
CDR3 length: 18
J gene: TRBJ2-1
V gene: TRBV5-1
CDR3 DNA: TGCGCCAGCAGCTACTATCACTCAGGGGGCGGAGGTAGGAATGAGCAGTTCTTC
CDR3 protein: CASSYYHSGGGGRNEQFF

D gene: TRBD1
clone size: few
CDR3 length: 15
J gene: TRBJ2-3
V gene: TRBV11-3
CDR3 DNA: TGTGCCAGCAGCCCCGGGACAGGGGGGACAGATACGCAGTATTTT
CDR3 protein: CASSPGTGGTDTQYF

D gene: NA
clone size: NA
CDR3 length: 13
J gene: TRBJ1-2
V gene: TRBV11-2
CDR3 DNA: TGTGCCAGCAGCCCTAATGAAAACTATGGCTACACCTTC
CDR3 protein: CASSPNENYGYTF

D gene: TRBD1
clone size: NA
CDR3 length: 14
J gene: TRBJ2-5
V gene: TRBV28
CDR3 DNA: TGTGCCAGCAGAACAGGGGTACGCCAAGAGACCCAGTACTTC
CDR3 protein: CASRTGVRQETQYF

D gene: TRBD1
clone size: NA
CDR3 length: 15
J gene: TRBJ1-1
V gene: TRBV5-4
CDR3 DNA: TGTGCCAGCAGCTTGGCCGGGACAGGGAACACTGAAGCTTTCTTT
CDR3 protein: CASSLAGTGNTEAFF

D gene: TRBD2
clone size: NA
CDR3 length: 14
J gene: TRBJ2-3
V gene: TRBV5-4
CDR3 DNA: TGTGCCAGCAGCCGGGAGGCCGCCACAGATACGCAGTATTTT
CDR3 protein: CASSREAATDTQYF

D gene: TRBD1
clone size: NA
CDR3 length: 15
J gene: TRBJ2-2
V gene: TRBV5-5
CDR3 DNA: TGTGCCTGTAATCCGGGACAGGGAGCGACCGGGGAGCTGTTTTTT
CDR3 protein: CACNPGQGATGELFF

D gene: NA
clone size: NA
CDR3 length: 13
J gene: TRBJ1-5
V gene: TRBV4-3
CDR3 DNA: TGCGCCAGCAGCCAAGATGCGAGTCAGCCCCAGCATTTT
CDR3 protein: CASSQDASQPQHF

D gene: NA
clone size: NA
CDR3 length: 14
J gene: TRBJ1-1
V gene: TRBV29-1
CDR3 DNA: TGCAGCGCCCTAAGGTGGGGGGATAACACTGAAGCTTTCTTT
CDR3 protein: CSALRWGDNTEAFF

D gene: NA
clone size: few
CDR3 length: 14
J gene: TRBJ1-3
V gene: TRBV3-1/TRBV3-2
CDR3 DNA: TGTGCCAGCAGGACAGGACCCTCTGGAAACACCATATATTTT
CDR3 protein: CASRTGPSGNTIYF

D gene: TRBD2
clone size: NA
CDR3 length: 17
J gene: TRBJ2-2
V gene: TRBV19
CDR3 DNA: TGTGCCAGCACCGTGACTAGCGGGTATGCGAACACCGGGGAGCTGTTTTTT
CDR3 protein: CASTVTSGYANTGELFF

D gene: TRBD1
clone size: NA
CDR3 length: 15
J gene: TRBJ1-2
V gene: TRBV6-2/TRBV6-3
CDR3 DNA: TGTGCCAGCAGTTTCAACAGGGGGGTGCTAAGTGGCTACACCTTC
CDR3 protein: CASSFNRGVLSGYTF

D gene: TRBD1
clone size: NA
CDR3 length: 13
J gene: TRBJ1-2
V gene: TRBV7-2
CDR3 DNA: TGTGCCAGCAGCCTCACGGGGACAGGTGGCTACACCTTC
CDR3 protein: CASSLTGTGGYTF

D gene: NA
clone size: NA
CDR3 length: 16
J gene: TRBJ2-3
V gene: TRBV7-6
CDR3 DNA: TGTGCCAGCAGCTTAGTCGGCGGCGCTAGCACAGATACGCAGTATTTT
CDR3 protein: CASSLVGGASTDTQYF

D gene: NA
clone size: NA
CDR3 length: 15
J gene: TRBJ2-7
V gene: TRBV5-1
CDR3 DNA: TGCGCCAGCAGCTTGGTTGGAGGACCCCCCTACGAGCAGTACTTC
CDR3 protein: CASSLVGGPPYEQYF

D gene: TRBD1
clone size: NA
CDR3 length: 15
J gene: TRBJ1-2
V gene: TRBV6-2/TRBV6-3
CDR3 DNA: TGTGCCAGCAGTTACTCGGCAGGGGGCGTAGATGGCTACACCTTC
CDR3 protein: CASSYSAGGVDGYTF

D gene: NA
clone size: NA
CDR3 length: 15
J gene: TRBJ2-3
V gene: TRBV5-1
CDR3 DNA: TGCGCCAGCAGCTTGGCCCCTCAGGGCACAGATACGCAGTATTTT
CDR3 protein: CASSLAPQGTDTQYF